This note documents a single TCR beta chain sequence. Its cognate antigen is unknown. Disease duration under 2 months; hyperthyroidism patients were aged 18 to 65. The sample, blood from the first hyperthyroidism diagnosis, precedes any ophthalmopathy symptoms. PBMCs came from 9 to 10 ml fresh peripheral blood. The sample originates from a study of T cells in Graves' hyperthyroidism and ophthalmopathy. Study-level results: Blood also carried most thyroid clonotypes expanded above 0.001.

Researchers amplified the TCR beta CDR3 regions from RNA transcripts. A set of HTBI primers served as the primers for a first-round RT-PCR of the TCR CDR3. TCRdb redid the calling of the multiplex PCR reads with MiXCR, one entry per CDR3 protein. The sample lists approximately 360,000 distinct CDR3 sequences, less than 20% seen once, with 28% in the top ten. V was trimmed by 2 bases and J by 0 bases, leaving 11 bases between them. Germline V gene data show CDR1 as LNHDA and CDR2 as SQIVND (reference sequence). The CDR3 spans 15 residues. This TCR came from a woman aged 18-35 years with Graves' hyperthyroidism that later progressed to Graves' ophthalmopathy. This chain links TRBV19 with TRBJ2-7; D ambiguous. Sample: blood. This CDR3 is CASSIKDGSSYEQYF. CDR3 bases: TGTGCCAGTAGTATAAAAGACGGTAGCTCCTACGAGCAGTACTTC.